The TCR beta chain described here comes from a study of beta chain features in type 1 diabetes. Central memory, naive, regulatory and stem cell-like memory CD4+ cells were sorted by CD45RO/CCR7/CD25/CD127/CD95/CD27. Each of the sorted populations had a purity greater than 98%. The study, taken as a whole, reports: Comparison showed that naive, central memory and Treg TCRB repertoires appeared more similar among patients than among healthy donors. Whatever favoring of shorter templates PCR might show would apply equally to patients and controls. Type 1 diabetes patients had TCRB CDR3s that were shorter (moderately but significantly so) in all four CD4+ subsets.

Note on this clone: What it binds is unknown.

V was pared by 5 bases and J by 1 base, with 9 bases between. The CDR3 covers 14 residues. Germline V gene data show CDR1 as MNHEY and CDR2 as SVGAGI. The isolated RNA, all of it, was reverse transcribed, so expressed TCRB transcripts were what got sequenced. TCRdb keeps only in-frame clones here, not all; method: immunoSEQ multiplex PCR. Here the sample spans approximately 260,000 clones, around 20% being singletons. The sequence came from a woman in her 40s with type 1 diabetes. The rearrangement links TRBV6-5 to TRBJ1-3, with D perhaps matching TRBD1 (6 bases). The sequencing input was naive CD4+ T cells from blood. CDR3 nucleotide sequence: TGTGCCAGCAGTACTACAGGGTCTGGAAACACCATATATTTT. It encodes CASSTTGSGNTIYF.